Described below is a single T cell receptor (gamma chain) sequence and its context. This clone was observed a single time. Its antigen is unknown. Nothing much larger sits one base from this clone, and base qualities are not available. On its own, one read is weak support. This entry belongs to a study of human gamma delta and Vdelta1 T cells (dated by TCRdb to 2016 to 2019). As for the study more broadly: Delta One T cells, Vd1+ gamma-delta T cells, were investigated in the study as cytotoxic effectors against acute myeloid leukemia.

The library relied on PCR. Sequencing relied on an Illumina MiSeq. TCRdb called clones from the public reads with CATT, and repeated DNA sequences were later combined into one row. In this sample the table shows about 5,100 gamma-chain clones, under 35% of which occur a single time. The top ten constitute 2.5% to 3.5% of the sample. What the authors observed across the whole study: Delta One T cells were reported to be polyclonal and to show broad cytotoxic targeting of acute myeloid leukemia.

The CDR3 spans 11 residues, from the cysteine through the phenylalanine. The CDR3 DNA has 33 bases and is translated from base 1. Via the germline V gene, CDR1 is VINAFY and CDR2 YDVSNSKD. The junction shows trimming of 0 bases on V and 16 bases on J, and the gene matches do not reach 9 bases of it. Sequenced input: Vdelta1 gamma-delta T cells from blood grown in culture (DOT cells). Sample cell subset or site, as interpreted from the label and publication: Delta One T cells, in vitro expanded/differentiated Vd1+ gamma-delta T cells. The clonotype originates from a human donor in good health. The sequence is built from TRGV5 and TRGJ1 or TRGJ2. The nucleotide sequence is TGTGCCACCTGGGACAGGCTTGACGTGCTCTTT. Its coded protein is CATWDRLDVLF.